Below are 32 T cell receptor beta chains sequenced from a single sample in a study of T cell changes during pregnancy in multiple sclerosis (dated by TCRdb to about 2019). Library construction relied on the immunoSEQ multiplex PCR assay. TCRdb provides this immuneACCESS table in a form limited to in-frame rearrangements. Some clones are lacking; in checked studies, under half of them reflect an unresolved V gene, and why the rest are absent is not known. In this sample the table shows tens of thousands of clones, about 88% of which occur a single time. 5.5% to 6% of the sample is held by the ten biggest clonotypes. The specimen was CD8+ T cells from peripheral blood mononuclear cells, collected after pregnancy. These receptors all come from a female donor in good health, enrolled as a control in a pregnancy study.

The genes are TRBV11-2 and TRBJ2-6; 7 bases line up with TRBD1. The V segment lost 2 bases and the J segment 0 bases; nucleotides outside the gene matches: 7. The CDR3 contains 18 residues. The V gene's germline CDR1 is SGHAT and CDR2 FQNNGV. Written as DNA, the CDR3 is TGTGCCAGCAGCTTAAGTGGACAGGTCTACTCTGGGGCCAACGTCCTGACTTTC. Its translation: CASSLSGQVYSGANVLTF. The full variable domain, with the rest looked up from reference TRBV11-2 and TRBJ2-6, is EAGVAQSPRYKIIEKRQSVAFWCNPISGHATLYWYQQILGQGPKLLIQFQNNGVVDDSQLPKDRFSAERLKGVDSTLKIQPAKLEDSAVYLCASSLSGQVYSGANVLTFGAGSRLTVL.

CDR3 nucleotide sequence: TGTGCCACCAGCAGAGCGGGGGACGGGCAGCCCCAGCATTTT. Translation: CATSRAGDGQPQHF. This chain connects TRBV15 to TRBJ1-5; D possibly corresponds to TRBD1 (5 bases). This CDR3 spans 14 amino acids. Trimming pared 1 base from V and 7 bases from J, leaving 11 bases between. Germline lookup yields CDR1 LNHNV and CDR2 YYDKDF (reference sequence).

The chain uses TRBV5-1 and TRBJ1-1; D might be TRBD1 (5 bases). Germline CDR1 SGHRS, CDR2 YFSETQ. This CDR3 is built from 15 residues. Trimming left V 4 bases short and J 2 bases short, with 15 bases between. The CDR3 nucleotides are TGCGCCAGCAGCGTGCACCAGGGTGCCAACACTGAAGCTTTCTTT. Translated, it gives CASSVHQGANTEAFF.

The gene calls are TRBV11-2 and TRBJ2-5, with TRBD2 matching over 13 bases. With V trimmed by 4 bases and J by 3 bases, 5 bases remained unmatched. This CDR3 has 16 residues. The germline V gene encodes CDR1 SGHAT and CDR2 FQNNGV. Here the CDR3 reads CASSSGTSGDKETQYF. In DNA form, the CDR3 reads TGTGCCAGCAGCTCCGGGACTAGCGGGGATAAAGAGACCCAGTACTTC.

This clone was seen only once. V usage is TRBV7-9 and J usage is TRBJ2-7; tentatively, D is TRBD1 (5 bases). CDR1 is SEHNR and CDR2 is FQNEAQ in the germline V gene (reference sequence). Trimming stripped 2 bases from V and 7 bases from J, with 18 bases between. The CDR3 spans 15 residues. The CDR3 is CASSLTGSRAREQYF. The DNA of the CDR3 is TGTGCCAGCAGCTTAACAGGCTCCAGAGCTCGTGAGCAGTACTTC.

The chain combines TRBV28 with TRBJ1-6, with 7 bases lining up with TRBD1. Germline V lookup: CDR1 MDHEN, CDR2 SYDVKM. V trimming: 7 bases; J trimming: 5 bases; junction bases outside the gene matches: 5. The CDR3 loop spans 14 amino acids. The CDR3 DNA is TGTGCCAGCACCTTCGACAGGGATAATTCACCCCTCCACTTT. It yields the protein CASTFDRDNSPLHF.

This chain uses TRBV18 with TRBJ1-2; D is possibly TRBD1 (6 bases). Germline CDR1 and CDR2: KGHSH and LQKENI. Trimming removed 5 bases from V and 6 bases from J, with 16 bases in between. The CDR3 covers 14 residues. Here the CDR3 reads CASSTGSGADGYTF. DNA of the CDR3: TGTGCCAGCTCAACCGGTTCAGGGGCGGATGGCTACACCTTC.

The V call is TRBV7-2, the J call TRBJ2-3; unclear D gene. Germline values: CDR1 SGHTA, CDR2 FQGNSA. The germline V and J ends were trimmed by 3 bases and 0 bases, with 4 bases remaining between them. This CDR3 spans 13 amino acids. The DNA for the CDR3 is TGTGCCAGCAGCTTTCTAAGCACAGATACGCAGTATTTT. Its protein is CASSFLSTDTQYF.

The V call is TRBV7-9, the J call TRBJ2-1, with TRBD1 identical over 8 bases. J was trimmed by 8 bases and V by 5 bases; bases with no gene match: 2. Per germline, CDR1 SEHNR and CDR2 FQNEAQ (reference sequence). The CDR3 runs to 12 residues. The CDR3 here is CASSKQGDEQFF. In nucleotides, the CDR3 is TGTGCCAGCAGCAAACAGGGGGATGAGCAGTTCTTC.

The V gene is TRBV11-2, the J gene TRBJ1-2; possibly TRBD1 for D (6 bases). The CDR3 length is 17 residues. Germline V gene data show CDR1 as SGHAT and CDR2 as FQNNGV. Between the trimmed V and J ends, which lost 1 base and 5 bases, there was a span of 20 bases. The CDR3 DNA follows: TGTGCCAGCAGCTTAGGTACGGCTGCCCAGGGGAGTTATGGCTACACCTTC. This encodes CASSLGTAAQGSYGYTF.

The rearrangement links TRBV4-3 to TRBJ2-3, with 7 bases that match TRBD1. The germline V gene has CDR1 LGHNA and CDR2 YSLEER. The length of the CDR3 is 14 residues. Trimming cost V 4 bases and J 3 bases; bases outside gene matches: 4. For the CDR3, the DNA is TGCGCCAGCAGCCTGACAGGGCTAACAGATACGCAGTATTTT. This sequence encodes CASSLTGLTDTQYF.

This chain connects TRBV4-2 to TRBJ2-3; 8 bases are shared with TRBD2. Per germline, CDR1 LGHNA and CDR2 YNFKEQ. The trim removed 1 base at V and 1 base at J, leaving 4 bases unmatched. CDR3 length equals 16 residues. CDR3 residues: CASSQGVSGGTDTQYF. The CDR3 bases are TGTGCCAGCAGCCAAGGAGTTAGCGGGGGCACAGATACGCAGTATTTT.

This clone was recorded a few times. Other DNA sequences in the same sample also yield this CDR3. The chain uses TRBV7-9 and TRBJ2-7; 7 bases are a match to TRBD1. CDR3 length: 12 amino acids. V gave up 5 bases and J gave up 4 bases; unmatched junction bases: 2. Germline V gene lookup returns CDR1 SEHNR and CDR2 FQNEAQ (reference sequence). CDR3 protein: CASSETGYEQYF. The CDR3 nucleotides read TGTGCCAGCAGCGAGACAGGGTACGAGCAGTACTTC.

V is TRBV11-2 and J is TRBJ1-2; 8 bases map to TRBD1. Trimming at V came to 8 bases and at J to 7 bases, leaving 9 bases not matched to a gene. From germline, CDR1 is SGHAT and CDR2 FQNNGV. The CDR3 is 13 residues long. The CDR3 sequence: CASCPTGAGGYTF. The CDR3 DNA sequence: TGTGCCAGCTGTCCGACAGGGGCGGGTGGCTACACCTTC.

This clone appeared a few times. The V call is TRBV7-6, the J call TRBJ1-6; 9 bases match TRBD1. CDR3 length equals 15 residues. The V and J ends lost 4 bases and 11 bases, in that order; junction bases with no gene match: 9. Germline CDR1 SGHVS, CDR2 FNYEAQ. As DNA, the CDR3 is TGTGCCAGCAGCTCGTCCGGGACAGGGTTCACACCCCTCCACTTT. It yields the protein CASSSSGTGFTPLHF. Full variable domain (outside the CDR3, taken from reference TRBV7-6 and TRBJ1-6): GAGVSQSPRYKVTKRGQDVALRCDPISGHVSLYWYRQALGQGPEFLTYFNYEAQQDKSGLPNDRFSAERPEGSISTLTIQRTEQRDSAMYRCASSSSGTGFTPLHFGNGTRLTVT.

The V and J genes are TRBV7-6 and TRBJ2-1, with 8 positions matching TRBD2. The V segment lost 5 bases and the J segment 6 bases; nucleotides outside the gene matches: 12. CDR1 and CDR2 from the germline V gene are SGHVS and FNYEAQ. This CDR3 has 16 amino acids. DNA for the CDR3: TGTGCCAGCAGCCCCGAGGTGGCGGGGGGCTCCAATGAGCAGTTCTTC. Its translation is CASSPEVAGGSNEQFF.

The chain couples TRBV4-3 to TRBJ1-3, with D hard to call. The germline V gene encodes CDR1 LGHNA and CDR2 YSLEER. This CDR3 has 16 amino acids. V lost 0 bases, J lost 2 bases, and 11 bases lay in between. Written as DNA, the CDR3 is TGCGCCAGCAGCCAAGACCCTAAGACACCTGGAAACACCATATATTTT. Translating gives CASSQDPKTPGNTIYF.

The V and J genes are TRBV7-3 and TRBJ2-3; 8 bases align to TRBD2. Germline CDR1 SGHTA, CDR2 FQGTGA. The CDR3 is 17 residues long. The ends lost 2 bases at V and 0 bases at J; junction bases unmatched: 7. Here the CDR3 reads CASSLSGLATSTDTQYF. CDR3 sequence (DNA): TGTGCCAGCAGCTTATCCGGACTAGCAACCAGCACAGATACGCAGTATTTT.

CDR3 sequence reads: CASSPLAGGRYNEQFF. CDR3 nucleotide sequence: TGTGCCAGCAGCCCATTAGCGGGGGGGAGGTACAATGAGCAGTTCTTC. The chain carries TRBV7-3 and TRBJ2-1, with TRBD2 matching over 11 bases. The CDR3 runs 16 residues. CDR1 and CDR2 from the germline V gene are SGHTA and FQGTGA. V gave up 5 bases and J gave up 4 bases; unmatched junction bases: 7.

The chain couples TRBV7-8 to TRBJ2-7; TRBD1 matches 11 bases. V was clipped by 1 base and J by 3 bases; unmatched bases: 5. Looked up from germline, CDR1 is SGHVS and CDR2 is FQNEAQ. The CDR3 is 16 amino acids. CDR3 protein: CASSLGPGQGDYEQYF. The CDR3 DNA follows: TGTGCCAGCAGCTTAGGTCCGGGACAGGGGGACTACGAGCAGTACTTC.

The chain recombines TRBV28 with TRBJ1-6, with TRBD1 as a possible D gene (5 bases). This CDR3 has 19 amino acids. Looked up from germline, CDR1 is MDHEN and CDR2 is SYDVKM. The V gene lost 4 bases and the J gene lost 4 bases, with 23 bases spanning the gap. CDR3 sequence reads: CASSSLSGTIGDYNSPLHF. The CDR3 region has the DNA TGTGCCAGCAGTTCTCTCTCAGGGACTATAGGGGATTATAATTCACCCCTCCACTTT.

The chain has TRBV5-6 and TRBJ1-2, with D perhaps matching TRBD1 (5 bases). Germline lookup yields CDR1 SGHDT and CDR2 YYEEEE. The CDR3 has 17 residues. The V and J ends lost 4 bases and 4 bases respectively, with 23 bases between them. The CDR3 nucleotides read TGTGCCAGCAGCCTTCTCAGACAGCAAAATGCCTTCTATGGCTACACCTTC. It translates to CASSLLRQQNAFYGYTF.

The chain links TRBV27 to TRBJ2-1; TRBD2 matches at 8 bases. Germline loops: CDR1 MNHEY, CDR2 SMNVEV (reference sequence). Trimming removed 5 bases from V and 10 bases from J; junction bases left unmatched: 7. This CDR3 comprises 13 residues. CDR3 nucleotide sequence: TGTGCCAGCAGTCAAGGACTAGCAAGGGAGCAGTTCTTC. Encoded protein: CASSQGLAREQFF.

The chain uses TRBV28 and TRBJ2-5; tentative D call: TRBD1 (6 bases). The end of the DNA is better explained by TRBJ2-7, so the J call may be wrong. Germline CDR1 is MDHEN and CDR2 is SYDVKM. This CDR3 has 12 amino acids. CDR3: CASSFPGVEQYF. CDR3 coding DNA: TGTGCCAGCAGTTTTCCAGGGGTCGAGCAGTACTTC.

The chain links TRBV6-1 to TRBJ2-7; a weak D match, TRBD1 (5 bases). This CDR3 contains 17 residues. Germline assignment: CDR1 MNHNS and CDR2 SASEGT. Between the trimmed V and J ends, which lost 0 bases and 3 bases, there was a span of 18 bases. The CDR3 DNA reads TGTGCCAGCAGTGAAGCCGAAGGGGAATGGGGTTTCTACGAGCAGTACTTC. Encoded protein: CASSEAEGEWGFYEQYF.

The chain carries TRBV6-6 and TRBJ1-2; D is ambiguous. V lost 8 bases, J lost 3 bases, and 16 bases lay in between. Germline CDR1 reads MNHNY; CDR2 reads SVGAGI (reference sequence). The CDR3 runs to 14 residues. The DNA of the CDR3 is TGTGCCAGCGCATCAACAAATTTCGACTATGGCTACACCTTC. Its protein product is CASASTNFDYGYTF.

The rearrangement joins TRBV5-5 to TRBJ1-1; no clear D gene. V was shortened by 2 bases and J by 1 base, with 12 bases between the two germline ends. CDR3 length: 15 amino acids. Germline CDR1 is SGHKS and CDR2 is YYEKEE (reference sequence). The DNA for the CDR3 is TGTGCCAGCAGCTTATTTTACGGGGAGAACACTGAAGCTTTCTTT. Translated, it gives CASSLFYGENTEAFF.

This clone showed up just once. The V call is TRBV2, the J call TRBJ2-3; TRBD2 might be the D (5 bases). The CDR3 is 15 amino acids. Germline V lookup: CDR1 SNHLY, CDR2 FYNNEI. CDR3 sequence (DNA): TGTGTCTCGAAGGGAGTTTTCCCCGACACAGATACGCAGTATTTT. Amino acid sequence: CVSKGVFPDTDTQYF. Complete variable domain (other parts from reference TRBV2 and TRBJ2-3): EPEVTQTPSHQVTQMGQEVILRCVPISNHLYFYWYRQILGQKVEFLVSFYNNEISEKSEIFDDQFSVERPDGSNFTLKIRSTKLEDSAMYFCVSKGVFPDTDTQYFGPGTRLTVL.

The chain is built from TRBV5-8 and TRBJ1-2, with TRBD1 identical over 10 bases. Germline loops: CDR1 SGHTS, CDR2 YDEGEE. The CDR3 is made up of 14 amino acids. V was clipped by 4 bases and J by 6 bases; unmatched bases: 6. The DNA for the CDR3 is TGTGCCAGCAGCCCGACAGGGGGCCGGGATGGCTACACCTTC. Translating it yields CASSPTGGRDGYTF.

This chain links TRBV7-9 with TRBJ2-5; 10 positions match TRBD2. The CDR3 consists of 14 residues. J lost 4 bases, V lost 7 bases, and 6 bases had no gene match. CDR1 is SEHNR and CDR2 is FQNEAQ in the germline V gene (reference sequence). The CDR3 DNA sequence: TGTGCCAGCACCCAAGCGGGGGGGCCAGAGACCCAGTACTTC. Protein sequence: CASTQAGGPETQYF.

This clone has a single count. The chain couples TRBV13 to TRBJ1-1; 10 nucleotides agree with TRBD1. CDR1 and CDR2 from the germline V gene are PRHDT and FYEKMQ (reference sequence). The CDR3 extends over 16 amino acids. V dropped 6 bases and J dropped 4; count of bases not matched to a gene: 11. The CDR3, as DNA: TGTGCCAGCAGTGAAGCCCGAGACAGGGGGCTCACTGAAGCTTTCTTT. Translating it yields CASSEARDRGLTEAFF.

The chain joins TRBV28 to TRBJ2-5; D might be TRBD2 (5 bases). Trimming left V 6 bases short and J 2 bases short, with 13 bases between. The length of the CDR3 is 14 residues. Per germline, CDR1 MDHEN and CDR2 SYDVKM. Here the CDR3 reads CASSLANSQETQYF. CDR3 sequence (DNA): TGTGCCAGCAGCTTAGCGAACTCTCAAGAGACCCAGTACTTC.